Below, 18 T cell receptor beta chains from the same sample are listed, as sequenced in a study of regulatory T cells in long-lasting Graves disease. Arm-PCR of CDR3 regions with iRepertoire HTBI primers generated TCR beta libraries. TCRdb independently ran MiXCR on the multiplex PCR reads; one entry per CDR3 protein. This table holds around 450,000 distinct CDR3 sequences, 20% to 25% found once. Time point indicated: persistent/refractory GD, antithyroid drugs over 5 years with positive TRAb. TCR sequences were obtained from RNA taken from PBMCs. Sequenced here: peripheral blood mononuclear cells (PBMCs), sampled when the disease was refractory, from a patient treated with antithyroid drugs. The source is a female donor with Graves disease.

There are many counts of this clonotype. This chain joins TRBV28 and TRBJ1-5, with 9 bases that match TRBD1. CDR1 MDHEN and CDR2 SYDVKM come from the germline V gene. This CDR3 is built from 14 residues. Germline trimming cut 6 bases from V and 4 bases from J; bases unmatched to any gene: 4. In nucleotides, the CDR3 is TGTGCCAGCAGCTCCGGGACAGGGAATCAGCCCCAGCATTTT. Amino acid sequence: CASSSGTGNQPQHF.

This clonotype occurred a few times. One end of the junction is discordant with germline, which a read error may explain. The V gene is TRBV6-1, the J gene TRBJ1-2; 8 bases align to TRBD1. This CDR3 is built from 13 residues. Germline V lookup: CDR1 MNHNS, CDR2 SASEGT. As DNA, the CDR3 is TGTGCCAGCAGGACAGGGGAGTACTATGGCTGCACCTTC. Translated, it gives CASRTGEYYGCTF.

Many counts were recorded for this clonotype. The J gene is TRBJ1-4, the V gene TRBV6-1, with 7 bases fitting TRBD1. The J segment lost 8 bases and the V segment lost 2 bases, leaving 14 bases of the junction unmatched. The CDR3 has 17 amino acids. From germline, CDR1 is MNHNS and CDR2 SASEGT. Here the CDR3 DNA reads TGTGCCAGCAGTGAATCTACCGTGACAGGGAGACAGGAAAAACTGTTTTTT. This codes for CASSESTVTGRQEKLFF.

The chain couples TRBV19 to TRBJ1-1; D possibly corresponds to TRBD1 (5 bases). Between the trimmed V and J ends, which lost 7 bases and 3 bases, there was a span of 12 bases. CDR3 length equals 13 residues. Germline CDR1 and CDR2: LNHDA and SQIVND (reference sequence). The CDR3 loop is CASKRGGYTEAFF. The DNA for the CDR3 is TGTGCCAGTAAGCGGGGCGGCTACACTGAAGCTTTCTTT.

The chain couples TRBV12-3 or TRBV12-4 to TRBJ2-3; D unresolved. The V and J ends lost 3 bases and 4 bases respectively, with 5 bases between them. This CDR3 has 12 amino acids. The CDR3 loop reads CASSFRADTQYF. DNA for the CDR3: TGTGCCAGCAGTTTTAGAGCAGATACGCAGTATTTT.

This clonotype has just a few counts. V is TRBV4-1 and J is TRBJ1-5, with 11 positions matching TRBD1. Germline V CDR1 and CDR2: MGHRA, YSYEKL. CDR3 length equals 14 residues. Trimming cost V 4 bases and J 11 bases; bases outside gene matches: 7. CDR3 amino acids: CASSLGQGAGAQHF. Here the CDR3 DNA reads TGCGCCAGCAGCCTCGGACAGGGGGCAGGGGCCCAGCATTTT.

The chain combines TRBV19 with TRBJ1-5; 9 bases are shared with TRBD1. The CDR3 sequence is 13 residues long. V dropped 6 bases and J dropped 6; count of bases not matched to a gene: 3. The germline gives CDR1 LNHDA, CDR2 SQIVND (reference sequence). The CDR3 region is CASRQGAAQPQHF. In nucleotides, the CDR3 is TGTGCCAGTAGACAGGGGGCCGCTCAGCCCCAGCATTTT.

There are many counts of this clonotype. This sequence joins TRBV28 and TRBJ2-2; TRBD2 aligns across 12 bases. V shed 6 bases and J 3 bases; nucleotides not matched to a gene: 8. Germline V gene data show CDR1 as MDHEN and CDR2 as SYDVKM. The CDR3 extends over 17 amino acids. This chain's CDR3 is CASSPRLAGEDTGELFF. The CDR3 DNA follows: TGTGCCAGCAGCCCTCGACTAGCGGGAGAGGACACCGGGGAGCTGTTTTTT.

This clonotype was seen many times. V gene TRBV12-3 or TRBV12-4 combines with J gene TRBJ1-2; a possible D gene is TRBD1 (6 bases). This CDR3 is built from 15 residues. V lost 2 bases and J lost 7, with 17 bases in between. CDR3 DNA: TGTGCCAGCAGTTTAACTAGCGGGGGGGCCCCTGGCTACACCTTC. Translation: CASSLTSGGAPGYTF.

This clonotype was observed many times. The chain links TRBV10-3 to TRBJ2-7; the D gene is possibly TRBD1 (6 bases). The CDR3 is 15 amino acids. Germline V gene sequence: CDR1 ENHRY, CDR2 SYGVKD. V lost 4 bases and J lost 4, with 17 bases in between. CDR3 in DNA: TGTGCCATCAGTGCGGACCTAACCCAGGGGTACGAGCAGTACTTC. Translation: CAISADLTQGYEQYF.

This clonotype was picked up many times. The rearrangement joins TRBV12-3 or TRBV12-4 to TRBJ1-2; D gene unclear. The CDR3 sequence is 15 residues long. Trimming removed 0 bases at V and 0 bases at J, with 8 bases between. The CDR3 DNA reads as TGTGCCAGCAGTTTAGCGTGGGCGACTAACTATGGCTACACCTTC. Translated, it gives CASSLAWATNYGYTF.

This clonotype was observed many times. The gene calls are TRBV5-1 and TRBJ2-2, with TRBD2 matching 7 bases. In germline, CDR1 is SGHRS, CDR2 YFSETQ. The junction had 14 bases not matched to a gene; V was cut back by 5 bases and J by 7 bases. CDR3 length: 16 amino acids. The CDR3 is CASRPVGAGFGGELFF. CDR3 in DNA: TGCGCCAGCAGGCCGGTGGGAGCGGGATTCGGCGGGGAGCTGTTTTTT.

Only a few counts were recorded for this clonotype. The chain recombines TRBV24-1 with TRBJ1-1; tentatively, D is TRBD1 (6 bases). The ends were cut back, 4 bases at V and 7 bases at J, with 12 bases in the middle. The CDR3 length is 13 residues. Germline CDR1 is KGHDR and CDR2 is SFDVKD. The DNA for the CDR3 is TGTGCCACCAGTGACCCCGGCAGGGGTGAAGCTTTCTTT. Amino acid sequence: CATSDPGRGEAFF.

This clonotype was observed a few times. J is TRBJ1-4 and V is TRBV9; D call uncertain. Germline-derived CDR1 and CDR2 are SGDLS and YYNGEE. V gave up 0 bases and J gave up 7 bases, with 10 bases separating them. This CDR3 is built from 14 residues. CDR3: CASSVGGEAEKLFF. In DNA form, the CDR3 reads TGTGCCAGCAGCGTAGGAGGAGAGGCTGAAAAACTGTTTTTT.

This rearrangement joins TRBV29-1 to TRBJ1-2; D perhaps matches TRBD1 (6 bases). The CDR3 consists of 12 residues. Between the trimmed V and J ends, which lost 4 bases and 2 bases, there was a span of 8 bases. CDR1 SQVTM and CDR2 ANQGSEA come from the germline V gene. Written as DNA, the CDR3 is TGCAGCGTTGGCACAGGGAACTATGGCTACACCTTC. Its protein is CSVGTGNYGYTF.

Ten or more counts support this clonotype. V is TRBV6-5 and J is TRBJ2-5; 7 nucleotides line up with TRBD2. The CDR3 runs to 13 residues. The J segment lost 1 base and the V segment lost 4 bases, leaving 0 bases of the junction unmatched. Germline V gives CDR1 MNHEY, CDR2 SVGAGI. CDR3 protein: CASSWGGQETQYF. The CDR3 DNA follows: TGTGCCAGCAGTTGGGGGGGCCAAGAGACCCAGTACTTC.

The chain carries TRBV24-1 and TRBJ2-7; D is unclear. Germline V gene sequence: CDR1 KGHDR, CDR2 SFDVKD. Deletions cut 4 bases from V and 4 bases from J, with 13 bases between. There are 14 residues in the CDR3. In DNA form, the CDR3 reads TGTGCCACCAGTGACCAGAAAAGTGGTTACGAGCAGTACTTC. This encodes CATSDQKSGYEQYF.

In DNA form, the CDR3 reads TGTGCCAGCAGCGCTACAGGGGTTGGGGCCAACGTCCTGACTTTC. This codes for CASSATGVGANVLTF. This rearrangement joins TRBV9 to TRBJ2-6; 7 bases agree with TRBD1. CDR3 length equals 15 residues. The germline gives CDR1 SGDLS, CDR2 YYNGEE. Trimming took 3 bases from V and 3 from J; bases not matched to a gene: 3. Drawing the rest from reference TRBV9 and TRBJ2-6, the complete variable domain is DSGVTQTPKHLITATGQRVTLRCSPRSGDLSVYWYQQSLDQGLQFLIQYYNGEERAKGNILERFSAQQFPDLHSELNLSSLELGDSALYFCASSATGVGANVLTFGAGSRLTVL.